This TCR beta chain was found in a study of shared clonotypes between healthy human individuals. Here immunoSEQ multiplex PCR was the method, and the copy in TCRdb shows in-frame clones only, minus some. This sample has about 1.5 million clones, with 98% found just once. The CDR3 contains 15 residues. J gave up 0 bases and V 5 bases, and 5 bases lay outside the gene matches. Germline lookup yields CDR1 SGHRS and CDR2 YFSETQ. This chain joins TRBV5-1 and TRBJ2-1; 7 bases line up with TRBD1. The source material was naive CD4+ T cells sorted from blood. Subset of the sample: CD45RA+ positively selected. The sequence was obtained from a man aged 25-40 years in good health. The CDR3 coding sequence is TGCGCCAGCAGGCCGACAGGGAGCTCCTACAATGAGCAGTTCTTC. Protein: CASRPTGSSYNEQFF.